The sequence of this T cell receptor beta chain was determined in a study of shared clonotypes between healthy human individuals. Study results and caveats: The diversity represented, both genetic and in exposure history, was limited by few donors.

As regards this clone: Its antigen remains unknown.

The CDR3 is made up of 14 amino acids. CDR1 SQVTM and CDR2 ANQGSEA come from the germline V gene. V lost 3 bases to trimming and J lost 6 bases, with 15 bases between them. Per the original data handling: ImmunoSEQ supplied junction-only sequences lacking quality scores, so filtering was different. TCRdb's table, derived via immunoSEQ multiplex PCR, lists solely in-frame clones and lacks some. The V and J calls and the clone size are those of that table, but D and trimming were determined from the DNA. The sample has some 92,000 clones, 40% to 55% seen once. Sequencing was done on a sample of PBMCs. This clonotype was sampled from a woman aged 40 to 55 in good health. Some clones in this sample may be carry-over from other donors' samples. This chain uses TRBV29-1 with TRBJ2-1; D unresolved. CDR3 sequence: CSVDRAASSNEQFF. The DNA for the CDR3 is TGCAGCGTTGATCGGGCCGCCTCAAGCAATGAGCAGTTCTTC.